This T cell receptor (beta chain) came from a study of T cell responses to AZD1222 COVID-19 vaccine. Pooled samples include second doses given at about 4 or 12 weeks. A remark on this clone: The target antigen is unknown.

Overall study findings and caveats: Of the AZD1222 recipients, only 5 to 7 were seropositive at baseline. Repertoire sampling occurred only after the peak T cell response. Clonal diversity may have been underestimated, and the donors were mostly white British, with more females than males.

TCRdb's copy holds only in-frame clones and misses some; the assay was immunoSEQ multiplex PCR. Of 95,000 to 150,000 clones detected, approximately 85% appear once; the ten largest clones hold approximately 4.7%. Germline lookup yields CDR1 SGHVS and CDR2 FQNEAQ. The CDR3 sequence is 17 residues long. V was clipped by 4 bases and J by 0 bases, with 18 bases between them. Sequencing was performed on peripheral blood, taken 28 days after the second AZD1222 dose. The TCR originated in an adult who received the AZD1222 COVID-19 vaccine. The chain combines TRBV7-8 with TRBJ1-2; D perhaps matches TRBD1 (6 bases). In DNA form, the CDR3 reads TGTGCCAGCAGCTCGCGGGGGGGGCGGAGAGCTAACTATGGCTACACCTTC. Its translation: CASSSRGGRRANYGYTF.